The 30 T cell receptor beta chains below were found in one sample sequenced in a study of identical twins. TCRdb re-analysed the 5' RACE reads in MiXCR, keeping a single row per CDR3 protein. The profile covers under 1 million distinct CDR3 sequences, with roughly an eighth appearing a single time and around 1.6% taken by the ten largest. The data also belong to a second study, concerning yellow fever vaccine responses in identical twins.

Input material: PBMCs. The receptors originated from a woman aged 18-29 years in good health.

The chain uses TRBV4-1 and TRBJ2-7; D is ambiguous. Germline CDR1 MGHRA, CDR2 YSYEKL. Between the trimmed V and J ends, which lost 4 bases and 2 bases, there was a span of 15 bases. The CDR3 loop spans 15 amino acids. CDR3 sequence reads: CASSPWRLGAYEQYF. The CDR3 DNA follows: TGCGCCAGCAGCCCGTGGCGGCTAGGCGCCTACGAGCAGTACTTC.

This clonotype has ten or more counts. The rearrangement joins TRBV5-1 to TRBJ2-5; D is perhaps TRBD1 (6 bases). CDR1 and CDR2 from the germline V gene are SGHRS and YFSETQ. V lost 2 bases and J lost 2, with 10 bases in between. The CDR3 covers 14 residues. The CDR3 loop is CASSLQGTQETQYF. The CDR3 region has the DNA TGCGCCAGCAGCTTACAGGGAACTCAAGAGACCCAGTACTTC.

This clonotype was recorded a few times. The CDR3 is CASSLYQGAGDIQYF. The CDR3 DNA sequence: TGCGCCAGCAGCTTGTATCAGGGGGCCGGGGACATTCAGTACTTC. This sequence joins TRBV5-1 and TRBJ2-4, with TRBD1 matching over 8 bases. V lost 1 base and J lost 8; bases outside the gene matches: 8. In germline, CDR1 is SGHRS, CDR2 YFSETQ. The CDR3 has 15 residues.

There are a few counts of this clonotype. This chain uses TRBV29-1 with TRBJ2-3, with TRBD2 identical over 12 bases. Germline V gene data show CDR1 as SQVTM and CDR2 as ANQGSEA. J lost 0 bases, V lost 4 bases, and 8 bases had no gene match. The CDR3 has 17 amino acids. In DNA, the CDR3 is TGCAGCGTTGTCACTAGCGGGGGGACTTACAGCACAGATACGCAGTATTTT. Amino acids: CSVVTSGGTYSTDTQYF.

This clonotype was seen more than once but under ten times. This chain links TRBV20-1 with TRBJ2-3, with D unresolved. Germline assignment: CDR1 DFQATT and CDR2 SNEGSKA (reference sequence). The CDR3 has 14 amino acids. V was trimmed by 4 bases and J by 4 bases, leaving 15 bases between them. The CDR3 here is CSAKDWPAADTQYF. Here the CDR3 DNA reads TGCAGTGCTAAAGACTGGCCCGCCGCAGATACGCAGTATTTT.

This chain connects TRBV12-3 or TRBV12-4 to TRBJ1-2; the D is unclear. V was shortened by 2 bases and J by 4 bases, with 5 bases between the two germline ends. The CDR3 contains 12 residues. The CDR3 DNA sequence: TGTGCCAGCAGTTTACGTCTCTATGGCTACACCTTC. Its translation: CASSLRLYGYTF.

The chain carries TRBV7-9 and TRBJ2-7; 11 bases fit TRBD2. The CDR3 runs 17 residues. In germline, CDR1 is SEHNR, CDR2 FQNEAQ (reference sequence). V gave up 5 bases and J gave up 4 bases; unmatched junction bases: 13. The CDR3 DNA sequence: TGTGCCAGCAGCACCCTTACTAGCGGGAGCGGGAGGTACGAGCAGTACTTC. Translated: CASSTLTSGSGRYEQYF.

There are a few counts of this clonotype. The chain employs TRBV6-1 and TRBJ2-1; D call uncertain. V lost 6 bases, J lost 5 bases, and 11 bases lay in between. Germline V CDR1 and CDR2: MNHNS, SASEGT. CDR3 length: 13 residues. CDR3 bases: TGTGCCAGCAGCACCTGGTGGGACAATGAGCAGTTCTTC. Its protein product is CASSTWWDNEQFF.

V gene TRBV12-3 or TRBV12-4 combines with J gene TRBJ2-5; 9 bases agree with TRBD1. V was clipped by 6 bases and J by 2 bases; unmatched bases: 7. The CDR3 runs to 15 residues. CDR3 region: CASRSGTGSQETQYF. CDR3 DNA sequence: TGTGCCAGCAGATCCGGGACAGGGTCTCAAGAGACCCAGTACTTC.

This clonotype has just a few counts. The CDR3 nucleotides are TGTGCCAGCAAGGGGGAACTAGCGGGAGAAGAGACCCAGTACTTC. This codes for CASKGELAGEETQYF. The J gene is TRBJ2-5, the V gene TRBV2; 11 nucleotides match TRBD2. Trimming removed 7 bases from V and 3 bases from J; junction bases left unmatched: 7. Germline CDR1 is SNHLY and CDR2 is FYNNEI. The CDR3 length is 15 residues.

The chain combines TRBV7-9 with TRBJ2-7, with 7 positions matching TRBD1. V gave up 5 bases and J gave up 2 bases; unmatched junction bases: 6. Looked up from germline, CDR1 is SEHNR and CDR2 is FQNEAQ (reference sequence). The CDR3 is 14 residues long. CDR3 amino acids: CASSPGTAAYEQYF. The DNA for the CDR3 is TGTGCCAGCAGCCCCGGGACAGCTGCCTACGAGCAGTACTTC. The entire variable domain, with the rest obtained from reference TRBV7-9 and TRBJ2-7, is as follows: DTGVSQNPRHKITKRGQNVTFRCDPISEHNRLYWYRQTLGQGPEFLTYFQNEAQLEKSRLLSDRFSAERPKGSFSTLEIQRTEQGDSAMYLCASSPGTAAYEQYFGPGTRLTVT.

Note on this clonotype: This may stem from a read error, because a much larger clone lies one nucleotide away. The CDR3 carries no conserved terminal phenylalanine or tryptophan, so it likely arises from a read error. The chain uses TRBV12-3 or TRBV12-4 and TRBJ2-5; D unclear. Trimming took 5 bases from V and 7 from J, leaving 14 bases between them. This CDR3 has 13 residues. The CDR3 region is CASSLDRATTQYY. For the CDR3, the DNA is TGTGCCAGCAGTCTGGACCGAGCGACGACCCAGTACTAC.

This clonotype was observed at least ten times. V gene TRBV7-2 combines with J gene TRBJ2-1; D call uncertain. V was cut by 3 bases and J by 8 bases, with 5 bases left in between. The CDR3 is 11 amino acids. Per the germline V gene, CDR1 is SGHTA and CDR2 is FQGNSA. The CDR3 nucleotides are TGTGCCAGCAGCTTTATCGATGAGCAGTTCTTC. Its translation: CASSFIDEQFF. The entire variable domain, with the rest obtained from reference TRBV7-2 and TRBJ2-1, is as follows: GAGVSQSPSNKVTEKGKDVELRCDPISGHTALYWYRQSLGQGLEFLIYFQGNSAPDKSGLPSDRFSAERTGGSVSTLTIQRTQQEDSAVYLCASSFIDEQFFGPGTRLTVL.

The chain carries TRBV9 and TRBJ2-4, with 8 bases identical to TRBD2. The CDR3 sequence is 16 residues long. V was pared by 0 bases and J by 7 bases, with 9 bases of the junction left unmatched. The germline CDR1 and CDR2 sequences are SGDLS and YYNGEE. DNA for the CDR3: TGTGCCAGCAGCGTAGCTACGCGGGGGGCTGATAACATTCAGTACTTC. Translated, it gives CASSVATRGADNIQYF.

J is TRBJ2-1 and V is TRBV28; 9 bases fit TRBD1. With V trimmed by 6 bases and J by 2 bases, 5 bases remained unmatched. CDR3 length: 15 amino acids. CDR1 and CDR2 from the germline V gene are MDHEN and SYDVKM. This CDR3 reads CASRPGQGPYNEQFF. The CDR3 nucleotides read TGTGCCAGCAGGCCGGGACAGGGTCCCTACAATGAGCAGTTCTTC.

CDR3 loop: CASKGLRASGVSNTGELFF. CDR3 coding DNA: TGTGCCAGCAAGGGACTACGGGCTAGCGGGGTCTCGAACACCGGGGAGCTGTTTTTT. The chain joins TRBV2 to TRBJ2-2, with 9 bases lining up with TRBD2. J was trimmed by 0 bases and V by 7 bases; bases with no gene match: 15. The CDR3 loop spans 19 amino acids. Per the germline V gene, CDR1 is SNHLY and CDR2 is FYNNEI.

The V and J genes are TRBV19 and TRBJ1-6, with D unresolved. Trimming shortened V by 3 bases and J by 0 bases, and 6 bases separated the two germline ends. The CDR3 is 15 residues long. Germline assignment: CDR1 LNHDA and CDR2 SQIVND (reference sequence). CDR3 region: CASSIPSSYNSPLHF. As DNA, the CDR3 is TGTGCCAGTAGTATCCCGAGCTCCTATAATTCACCCCTCCACTTT.

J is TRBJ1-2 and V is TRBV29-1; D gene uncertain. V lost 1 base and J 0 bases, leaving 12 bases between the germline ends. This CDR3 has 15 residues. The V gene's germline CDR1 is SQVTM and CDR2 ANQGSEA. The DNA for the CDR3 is TGCAGCGTTGAAGGCAGGCGCTTAACTAACTATGGCTACACCTTC. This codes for CSVEGRRLTNYGYTF.

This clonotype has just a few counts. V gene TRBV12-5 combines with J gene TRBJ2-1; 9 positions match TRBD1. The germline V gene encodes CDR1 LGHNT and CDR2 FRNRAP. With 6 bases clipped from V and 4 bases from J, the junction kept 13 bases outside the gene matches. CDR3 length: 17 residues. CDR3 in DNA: TGTGCTAGTGGAACCACCCCCGGGACAGGGATTTACAATGAGCAGTTCTTC. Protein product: CASGTTPGTGIYNEQFF.

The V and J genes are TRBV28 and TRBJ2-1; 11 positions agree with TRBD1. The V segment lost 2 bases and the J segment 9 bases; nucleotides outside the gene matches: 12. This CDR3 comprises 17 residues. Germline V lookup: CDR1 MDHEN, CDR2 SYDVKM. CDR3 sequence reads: CASSLLRGGQGEGEQFF. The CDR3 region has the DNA TGTGCCAGCAGTTTACTGAGGGGGGGACAGGGGGAGGGTGAGCAGTTCTTC.

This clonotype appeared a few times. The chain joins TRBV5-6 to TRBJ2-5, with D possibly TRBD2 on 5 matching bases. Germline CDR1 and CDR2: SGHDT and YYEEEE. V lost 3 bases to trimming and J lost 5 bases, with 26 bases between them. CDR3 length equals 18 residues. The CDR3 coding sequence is TGTGCCAGCAGCTGGTTAGGACTGAACACCTTGCCGGGGGAGACCCAGTACTTC. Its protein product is CASSWLGLNTLPGETQYF.

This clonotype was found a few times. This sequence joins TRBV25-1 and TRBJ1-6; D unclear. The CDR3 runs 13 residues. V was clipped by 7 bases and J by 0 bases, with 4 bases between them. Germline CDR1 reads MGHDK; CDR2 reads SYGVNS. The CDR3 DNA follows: TGTGCCAGCATGAGCTCCTATAATTCACCCCTCCACTTT. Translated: CASMSSYNSPLHF.

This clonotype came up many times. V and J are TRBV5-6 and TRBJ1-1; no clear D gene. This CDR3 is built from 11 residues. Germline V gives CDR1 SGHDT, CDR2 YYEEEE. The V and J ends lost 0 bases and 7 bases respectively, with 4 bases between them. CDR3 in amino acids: CASSLGHEAFF. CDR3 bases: TGTGCCAGCAGCTTGGGACATGAAGCTTTCTTT.

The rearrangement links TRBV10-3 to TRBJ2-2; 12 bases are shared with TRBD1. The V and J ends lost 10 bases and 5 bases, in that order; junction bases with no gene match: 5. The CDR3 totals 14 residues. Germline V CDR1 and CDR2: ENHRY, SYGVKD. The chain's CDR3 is CATRGQGATGELFF. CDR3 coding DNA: TGTGCCACCAGGGGACAGGGGGCGACCGGGGAGCTGTTTTTT.

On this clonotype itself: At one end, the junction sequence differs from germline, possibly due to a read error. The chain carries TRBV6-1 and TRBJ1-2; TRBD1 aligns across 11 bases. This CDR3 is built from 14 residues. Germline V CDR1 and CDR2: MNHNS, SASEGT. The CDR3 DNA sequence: TGTGCCAGCAGAGAAGGGACAGGGGGATCTGGCTACACCTTC. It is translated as CASREGTGGSGYTF.

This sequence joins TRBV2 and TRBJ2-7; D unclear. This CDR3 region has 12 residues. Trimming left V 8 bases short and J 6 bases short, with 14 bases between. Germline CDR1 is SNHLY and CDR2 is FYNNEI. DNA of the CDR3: TGTGCCAGCCGGGCTGAGGTAGGCGAGCAGTACTTC. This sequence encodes CASRAEVGEQYF. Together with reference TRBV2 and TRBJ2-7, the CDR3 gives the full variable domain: EPEVTQTPSHQVTQMGQEVILRCVPISNHLYFYWYRQILGQKVEFLVSFYNNEISEKSEIFDDQFSVERPDGSNFTLKIRSTKLEDSAMYFCASRAEVGEQYFGPGTRLTVT.

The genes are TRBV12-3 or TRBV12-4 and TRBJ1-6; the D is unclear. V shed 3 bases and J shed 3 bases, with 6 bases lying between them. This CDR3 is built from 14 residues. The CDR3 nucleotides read TGTGCCAGCAGTTTCGTCCGCTATAATTCACCCCTCCACTTT. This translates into CASSFVRYNSPLHF.

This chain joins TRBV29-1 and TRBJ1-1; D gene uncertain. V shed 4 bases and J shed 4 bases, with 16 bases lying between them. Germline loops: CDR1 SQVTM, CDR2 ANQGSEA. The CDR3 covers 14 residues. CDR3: CSVGHRQWITEAFF. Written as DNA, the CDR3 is TGCAGCGTTGGTCACCGACAATGGATCACTGAAGCTTTCTTT.

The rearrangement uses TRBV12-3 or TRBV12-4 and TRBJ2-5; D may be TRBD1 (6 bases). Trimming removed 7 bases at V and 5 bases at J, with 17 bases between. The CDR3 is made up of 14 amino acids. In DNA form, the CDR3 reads TGTGCCAGCAATTGGCAGGGGCGCATGGAGACCCAGTACTTC. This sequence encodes CASNWQGRMETQYF.

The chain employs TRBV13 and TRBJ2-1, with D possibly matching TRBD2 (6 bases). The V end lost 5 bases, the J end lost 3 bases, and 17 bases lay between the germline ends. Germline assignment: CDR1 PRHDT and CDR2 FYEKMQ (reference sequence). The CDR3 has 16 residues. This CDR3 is CASSREGLNGYNEQFF. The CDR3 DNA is TGTGCCAGCAGCCGAGAAGGACTAAACGGCTACAATGAGCAGTTCTTC.